This TCR beta chain comes out of a study of cytotoxic CD8 clonotypes in ibrutinib-treated CLL. Study context: Researchers reported approximately twelve relapsed/refractory and roughly 14 treatment-naive patients, 17 of them IGHV unmutated.

This clone was counted between two and nine times. Produced via immunoSEQ multiplex PCR; TCRdb's table is partial and in-frame only. Of 150,000 or so clones in the sample, 81% were seen once. CDR3 length: 15 amino acids. V was cut by 0 bases and J by 1 base, with 9 bases left in between. CDR1 is LGHNA, CDR2 YNFKEQ, per germline. The sample here was PBMCs, taken after 12 months of ibrutinib treatment. V and J are TRBV4-2 and TRBJ1-2; perhaps TRBD1 as D (6 bases). The sequence was obtained from a human donor with chronic lymphocytic leukemia. The CDR3 sequence: CASSQDRGFNYGYTF. The DNA of the CDR3 is TGTGCCAGCAGCCAAGATAGGGGGTTTAACTATGGCTACACCTTC.